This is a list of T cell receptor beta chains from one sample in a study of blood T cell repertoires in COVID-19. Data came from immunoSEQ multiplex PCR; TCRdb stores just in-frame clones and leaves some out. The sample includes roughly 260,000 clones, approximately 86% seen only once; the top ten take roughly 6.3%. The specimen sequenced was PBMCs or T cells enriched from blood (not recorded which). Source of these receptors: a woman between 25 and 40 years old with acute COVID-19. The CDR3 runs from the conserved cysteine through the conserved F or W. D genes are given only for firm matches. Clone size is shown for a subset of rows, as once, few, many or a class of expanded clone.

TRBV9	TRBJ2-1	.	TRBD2	TGTGCCAGCAGCTTCGGGACTAGCGGGGGGTACAATGAGCAGTTCTTC	CASSFGTSGGYNEQFF
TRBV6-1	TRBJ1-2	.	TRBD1	TGTGCCAGCAGTGACCCCGGGACAGGGGATGGCTACACCTTC	CASSDPGTGDGYTF
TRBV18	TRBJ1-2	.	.	TGTGCCAGCTCACCAGAGGCAGGGCGGTGGGGAGGCTACACCTTC	CASSPEAGRWGGYTF
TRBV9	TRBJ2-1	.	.	TGTGCCAGCAGCGTAGCAGGTAGCGGATCACGCAGCTCCTACAATGAGCAGTTCTTC	CASSVAGSGSRSSYNEQFF
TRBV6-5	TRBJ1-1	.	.	TGTGCCAGCAGTCTTAACAGGGCTGAAGCTTTCTTT	CASSLNRAEAFF
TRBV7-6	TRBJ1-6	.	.	TGTGCCAGCAGCTTAGGTGCAGAATTTAATTCACCCCTCCACTTT	CASSLGAEFNSPLHF
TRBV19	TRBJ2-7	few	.	TGTGCCAGTCGGACGACAGCTAGGGCCCCCGAGCAGTACTTC	CASRTTARAPEQYF
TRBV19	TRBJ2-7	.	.	TGTGCCAGTAGGTTCGCAGGGGGGACCCACGAGCAGTACTTC	CASRFAGGTHEQYF
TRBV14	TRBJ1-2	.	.	TGTGCCAGCAGCCAGAGGCCGGCACACTATGGCTACACCTTC	CASSQRPAHYGYTF
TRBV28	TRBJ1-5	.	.	TGTGCCAGCAGTTTACTATTTAGCAATCAGCCCCAGCATTTT	CASSLLFSNQPQHF
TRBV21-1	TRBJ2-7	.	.	TGTGCCAGCAGCAAGGGGGGTCTAGCGGGAGGGCCTTTCGTCCAGCAGTACTTC	CASSKGGLAGGPFVQQYF
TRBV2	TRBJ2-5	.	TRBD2	TGTGCCAGCAGTCCTAGCGGGGGCCATAAGGTGGAGACCCAGTACTTC	CASSPSGGHKVETQYF
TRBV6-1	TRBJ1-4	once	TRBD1	TGTGCCAGCAGTGAGGACAGGCTTAATGAAAAACTGTTTTTT	CASSEDRLNEKLFF
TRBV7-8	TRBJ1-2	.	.	TGTGCCAGCAGCCCACCACGGGTATATGGCTACACCTTC	CASSPPRVYGYTF
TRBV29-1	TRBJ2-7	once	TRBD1	TGCAGCGTTGAAGTGCCGACAGGGGTCCCCAACGAGCAGTACTTC	CSVEVPTGVPNEQYF
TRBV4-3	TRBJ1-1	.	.	TGCGCCAGCAGCCAAGATTCCAGGGTCCACCAAGCTTTCTTT	CASSQDSRVHQAFF
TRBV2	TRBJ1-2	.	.	TGTGCCAGCTCGGACAGCAGCTTTAACTATGGCTACACCTTC	CASSDSSFNYGYTF
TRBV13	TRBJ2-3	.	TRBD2	TGTGCCAGCAGCTTCCCCAGGAGGGCTAGCGGGAGTAGGTTGGCAGATACGCAGTATTTT	CASSFPRRASGSRLADTQYF
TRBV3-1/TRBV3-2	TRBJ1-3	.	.	TGTGCCAGCAGCCAAGATACCCGGGGAAACACCATATATTTT	CASSQDTRGNTIYF
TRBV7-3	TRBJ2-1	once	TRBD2	TGTGCCAGCAGCTTAGTGGGAGGGCCCTGGGATGAGCAGTTCTTC	CASSLVGGPWDEQFF
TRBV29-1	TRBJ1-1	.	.	TGCAGCGTTCGTGAGAATCGGAACACTGAAGCTTTCTTT	CSVRENRNTEAFF
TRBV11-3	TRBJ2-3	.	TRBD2	TGTGCCAGCAGCTCCGGGACTAGCGGCACAGATACGCAGTATTTT	CASSSGTSGTDTQYF
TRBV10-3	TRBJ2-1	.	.	TGTGCCATCAGTGTAGGTAGCGGAGGAAAGAATGAGCAGTTCTTC	CAISVGSGGKNEQFF
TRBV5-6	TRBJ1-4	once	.	TGTGCCAGCAGCTTGAGCGGGGGCGAAAAACTGTTTTTT	CASSLSGGEKLFF
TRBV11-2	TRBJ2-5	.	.	TGTGCCAGCAGCTTAGCCACTAGTCCCGAGACCCAGTACTTC	CASSLATSPETQYF
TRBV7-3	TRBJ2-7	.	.	TGTGCCAGCAGCTCCACGCCGACAGATTACGAGCAGTACTTC	CASSSTPTDYEQYF
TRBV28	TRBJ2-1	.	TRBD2	TGTGCCAGCAGTTCCGGGGCTAGCGGGAGTAATGAGCAGTTCTTC	CASSSGASGSNEQFF
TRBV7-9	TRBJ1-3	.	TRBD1	TGTGCCAGCAGCAAGACAGGGGGCGGCTCTGGAAACACCATATATTTT	CASSKTGGGSGNTIYF
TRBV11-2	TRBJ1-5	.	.	TGTGCCAGCAGCGGGGGGGGATATAGCAATCAGCCCCAGCATTTT	CASSGGGYSNQPQHF
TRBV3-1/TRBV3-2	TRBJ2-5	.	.	TGTGCCAGCAGCCAAGAGGGACAACAAGAGACCCAGTACTTC	CASSQEGQQETQYF
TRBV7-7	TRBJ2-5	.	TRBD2	TGTGCTAGCAGCTTAGCTTCGGGGGGCCAAGAGACCCAGTACTTC	CASSLASGGQETQYF
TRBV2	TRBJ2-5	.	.	TGTGCCAGCAGCGAACAGGGAGGGGAGACCCAGTACTTC	CASSEQGGETQYF
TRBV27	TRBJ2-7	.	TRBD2	TGTGCCAGCAGTTTTCGAGCGGGAGCCCACGAGCAGTACTTC	CASSFRAGAHEQYF
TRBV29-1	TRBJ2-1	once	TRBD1	TGCAGCGTTGAAGATCAGGGACAGGGAGCACGGGAGGTTCTCTACAATGAGCAGTTCTTC	CSVEDQGQGAREVLYNEQFF
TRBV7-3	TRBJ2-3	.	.	TGTGCCAGCAGCCCCGGGACGGGGGTGACGGATACGCAGTATTTT	CASSPGTGVTDTQYF
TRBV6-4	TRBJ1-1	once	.	TGTGCCAGCTCGAGCCAGGGGAACACTGAAGCTTTCTTT	CASSSQGNTEAFF
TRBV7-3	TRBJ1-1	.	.	TGTGCCAGCAGCCTCACGGGAGCCAAAGCGGCTGAAGCTTTCTTT	CASSLTGAKAAEAFF
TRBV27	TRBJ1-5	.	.	TGTGCCAGTTCCGCCACTGGGGCCAATCAGCCCCAGCATTTT	CASSATGANQPQHF
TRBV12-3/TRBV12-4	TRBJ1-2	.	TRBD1	TGTGCCAGCAGTAGGGACAGGGCAAGCGGCTACACCTTC	CASSRDRASGYTF
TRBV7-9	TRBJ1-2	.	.	TGTGCCAGCAGCTTACTCAACAGCCTCTCCCAACACTATGGCTACACCTTC	CASSLLNSLSQHYGYTF
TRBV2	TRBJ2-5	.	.	TGTGCCAGCACAGGACAGTTGAAAGAGACCCAGTACTTC	CASTGQLKETQYF
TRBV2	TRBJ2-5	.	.	TGTGCCAGCAGTATAAGCCAGGGAGAGACCCAGTACTTC	CASSISQGETQYF
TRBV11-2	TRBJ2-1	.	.	TGTGCCAGCAGCTTAGATCGCATGCGGGCCAACTCCTACAATGAGCAGTTCTTC	CASSLDRMRANSYNEQFF
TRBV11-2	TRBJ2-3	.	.	TGTGCCAGCAGCTTAGACAGTTTTACAGATACGCAGTATTTT	CASSLDSFTDTQYF
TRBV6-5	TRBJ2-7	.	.	TGTGCCAGCAGAACGGGACTGTCTACGTTGGAGCAGTACTTC	CASRTGLSTLEQYF
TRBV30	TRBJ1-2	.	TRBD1	TGTGCCTGGAGTGTAGTCCGGACAGGGGAGGACCCCCTAGGTGGCTACACCTTC	CAWSVVRTGEDPLGGYTF
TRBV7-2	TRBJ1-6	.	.	TGTGCCAGCAGCTCCCAGACAGGCCTCCTCCACTTT	CASSSQTGLLHF
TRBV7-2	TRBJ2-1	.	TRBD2	TGTGCCAGCAGCCGGGGGGGTAGCTCCTACAATGAGCAGTTCTTC	CASSRGGSSYNEQFF
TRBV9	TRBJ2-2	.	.	TGTGCCAGCAGCGGCAGACTAGCGAACACCGGGGAGCTGTTTTTT	CASSGRLANTGELFF
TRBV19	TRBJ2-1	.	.	TGTGCCAGTAGTATGGTAGGAGGGGTAGCCTACAATGAGCAGTTCTTC	CASSMVGGVAYNEQFF
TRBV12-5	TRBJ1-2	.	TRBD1	TGTGCTAGTGGACCCCCCAACTCGGACAGGGGCTATGGCTACACCTTC	CASGPPNSDRGYGYTF
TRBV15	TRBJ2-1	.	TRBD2	TGTGCCACCAGCTCCCCGCGGGGAGGGAATGAGCAGTTCTTC	CATSSPRGGNEQFF
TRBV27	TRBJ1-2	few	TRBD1	TGTGCCAGCAGTTCTCCGGGACAGGGAGACTATGGCTACACCTTC	CASSSPGQGDYGYTF
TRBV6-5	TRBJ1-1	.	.	TGTGCCAGCAGTTACATGGTGGGCGTATTGAACACTGAAGCTTTCTTT	CASSYMVGVLNTEAFF
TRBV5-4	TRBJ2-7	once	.	TGTGCCAGCAGCTTGGGGGGACTCGCATACGAGCAGTACTTC	CASSLGGLAYEQYF
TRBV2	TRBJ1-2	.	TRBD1	TGTGCCAGCAGTAAGGAACAGGGGGCGCGTGGCTACACCTTC	CASSKEQGARGYTF
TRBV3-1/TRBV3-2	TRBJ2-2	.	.	TGTGCCAGCAGCCAACGTACAGGGTCCGGGGAGCTGTTTTTT	CASSQRTGSGELFF